Each of the 10 T cell receptor beta chains below was sequenced from the same sample in a study of T cell responses to AZD1222 COVID-19 vaccine. Measured with immunoSEQ multiplex PCR; TCRdb has only the in-frame clones, and not every one. The repertoire consists of roughly 180,000 clones, with roughly 91% occurring once and the leading ten covering 1%. The sequences come from peripheral blood, collected 28 days after the second dose of the MenACWY control vaccine. These receptors were obtained from an adult who received the MenACWY meningococcal vaccine as a control.

This clone was counted a few times. The genes are TRBV5-8 and TRBJ1-1, with D possibly being TRBD1 (6 bases). Trimming stripped 1 base from V and 3 bases from J, with 13 bases between. The CDR3 is 15 amino acids. The V gene's germline CDR1 is SGHTS and CDR2 YDEGEE. The DNA of the CDR3 is TGTGCCAGCAGCTTGAGTGGTGGACAGCACACTGAAGCTTTCTTT. Translated, it gives CASSLSGGQHTEAFF.

The chain couples TRBV6-6 to TRBJ1-4; D gene uncertain. V was clipped by 5 bases and J by 8 bases, with 12 bases between them. This CDR3 is built from 13 residues. CDR1 MNHNY and CDR2 SVGAGI come from the germline V gene (reference sequence). The CDR3 spells CASSRRGGEKLFF. CDR3 bases: TGTGCCAGCAGTAGACGGGGAGGAGAAAAACTGTTTTTT.

This chain links TRBV6-5 with TRBJ2-3; 8 bases are shared with TRBD2. With V trimmed by 7 bases and J by 1 base, 4 bases remained unmatched. The CDR3 loop spans 14 amino acids. CDR1 and CDR2 (germline): MNHEY, SVGAGI. CDR3 in amino acids: CASMAGGGTDTQYF. Written as DNA, the CDR3 is TGTGCCAGCATGGCGGGGGGAGGCACAGATACGCAGTATTTT.

The CDR3 spells CASSQALIRDPETQYF. The CDR3, as DNA: TGCGCCAGCAGCCAGGCCCTTATACGGGACCCGGAGACCCAGTACTTC. The chain uses TRBV4-1 and TRBJ2-5, with D perhaps assigned TRBD1 or TRBD2 (5 bases each). This CDR3 comprises 16 residues. The germline V gene has CDR1 MGHRA and CDR2 YSYEKL. V gave up 3 bases and J gave up 5 bases, with 19 bases separating them.

This clone was observed once. The rearrangement joins TRBV3-1 (or the pseudogene TRBV3-2) to TRBJ1-2; D ambiguous. V was clipped by 0 bases and J by 7 bases, with 9 bases between them. Per the germline V gene, CDR1 is LGHDT and CDR2 is YNNKEL (reference sequence). This CDR3 is 13 amino acids long. The CDR3, as DNA: TGTGCCAGCAGCCAAGAAAGGGCAGGTGGCTACACCTTC. Protein: CASSQERAGGYTF.

The rearrangement uses TRBV18 and TRBJ1-4; D is possibly TRBD1 (5 bases). The germline V gene encodes CDR1 KGHSH and CDR2 LQKENI. V lost 2 bases and J 6 bases, leaving 10 bases between the germline ends. CDR3 length: 14 residues. CDR3 amino acids: CASSPKGFDEKLFF. CDR3 coding DNA: TGTGCCAGCTCACCAAAGGGGTTTGATGAAAAACTGTTTTTT. Variable domain in full (rest from reference TRBV18 and TRBJ1-4): NAGVMQNPRHLVRRRGQEARLRCSPMKGHSHVYWYRQLPEEGLKFMVYLQKENIIDESGMPKERFSAEFPKEGPSILRIQQVVRGDSAAYFCASSPKGFDEKLFFGSGTQLSVL.

This rearrangement joins TRBV11-2 to TRBJ2-7; 8 bases agree with TRBD2. After removal of 1 base from V and 2 bases from J, the junction contained 4 bases not matched to a gene. This CDR3 contains 15 residues. The germline gives CDR1 SGHAT, CDR2 FQNNGV. In DNA form, the CDR3 reads TGTGCCAGCAGCTTAGGCCCAGCGGGGGCCTACGAGCAGTACTTC. Its protein is CASSLGPAGAYEQYF.

CDR3 sequence: CAWSEDGTSNQPQHF. The CDR3 DNA reads TGTGCCTGGAGTGAGGACGGCACCAGCAATCAGCCCCAGCATTTT. The chain employs TRBV30 and TRBJ1-5, with D hard to call. V was trimmed by 1 base and J by 1 base, leaving 11 bases between them. The CDR3 runs to 15 residues. CDR1 is GTSNPN and CDR2 is SVGIG in the germline V gene (reference sequence).

This rearrangement joins TRBV19 to TRBJ1-5, with a tentative D call TRBD1 (5 bases). The germline V gene encodes CDR1 LNHDA and CDR2 SQIVND (reference sequence). The CDR3 sequence is 16 residues long. Trimming left V 3 bases short and J 2 bases short, with 14 bases between. The CDR3 nucleotides are TGTGCCAGTAGTATCCTCGGGGCGCGTGGCAATCAGCCCCAGCATTTT. Translated, it gives CASSILGARGNQPQHF. Full variable domain (remainder filled in from reference TRBV19 and TRBJ1-5): DGGITQSPKYLFRKEGQNVTLSCEQNLNHDAMYWYRQDPGQGLRLIYYSQIVNDFQKGDIAEGYSVSREKKESFPLTVTSAQKNPTAFYLCASSILGARGNQPQHFGDGTRLSIL.

V gene TRBV7-9 combines with J gene TRBJ2-7; 8 bases map to TRBD1. The germline V gene encodes CDR1 SEHNR and CDR2 FQNEAQ (reference sequence). This CDR3 is built from 16 residues. V shed 5 bases, J shed 0 bases, and the junction held 9 bases outside the gene matches. CDR3 coding DNA: TGTGCCAGCAGCCGACCCTTGGACAGGGTCTCCTACGAGCAGTACTTC. Translation: CASSRPLDRVSYEQYF. The full variable domain, with the rest looked up from reference TRBV7-9 and TRBJ2-7, is DTGVSQNPRHKITKRGQNVTFRCDPISEHNRLYWYRQTLGQGPEFLTYFQNEAQLEKSRLLSDRFSAERPKGSFSTLEIQRTEQGDSAMYLCASSRPLDRVSYEQYFGPGTRLTVT.